The sequence of this TCR beta chain was determined in a study of neoadjuvant nivolumab and ipilimumab in lung cancer. The overall study: Patients got nivolumab 3 mg/kg on days 1, 15 and 29; combination added ipilimumab 1 mg/kg day 1.

Sequenced by immunoSEQ multiplex PCR; TCRdb stores in-frame clones only, minus some. The table has under 50,000 clones, about 89% seen once. The CDR3 length is 13 residues. The ends lost 5 bases at V and 6 bases at J; junction bases unmatched: 4. CDR1 and CDR2 from the germline V gene are SGHVS and FQNEAQ. The J gene is TRBJ1-5, the V gene TRBV7-8; TRBD1 agrees at 7 bases. The receptor comes from an adult with non-small cell lung cancer. Some clones in this sample may be carry-over from other donors' samples. Here the sequenced sample was blood, taken before neoadjuvant nivolumab, alone or with ipilimumab. CDR3 sequence reads: CASSLTGVQPQHF. The CDR3 region has the DNA TGTGCCAGCAGCCTAACAGGGGTTCAGCCCCAGCATTTT.